This TCR beta chain is drawn from a study of blood T cell repertoires in COVID-19. Across the whole study: PBMCs, B-cell-depleted T cells, or T cells provided the cDNA or gDNA that made up the material.

The protocol was immunoSEQ multiplex PCR, while the TCRdb copy is restricted to in-frame clones and leaves out a portion. The sample lists about 250,000 clones; over 80% were seen once. The CDR3 runs 12 residues. Trimming removed 3 bases from V and 7 bases from J, with 9 bases in between. Germline V gene data show CDR1 as LNHDA and CDR2 as SQIVND (reference sequence). Sequencing was carried out using peripheral blood. The J gene is TRBJ1-2, the V gene TRBV19, with a tentative D call TRBD1 (5 bases). This sequence was found in a man aged 40-49 years with acute or convalescent COVID-19. The CDR3 spells CASSMGGTGYTF. CDR3 bases: TGTGCCAGTAGTATGGGGGGGACTGGCTACACCTTC.